This entry lists 29 T cell receptor beta chains sequenced from one sample in a study of cytomegalovirus exposure and HLA in healthy donors. Researchers ran the PCR with 60 Vbeta and 13 Jbeta primers. Libraries were prepared by immunoSEQ multiplex PCR; TCRdb keeps only in-frame clonotypes and omits some of them. The sample yields fewer than 120,000 clones, roughly four fifths seen once. Sequences were obtained from PBMCs. These receptors all come from a woman aged 25-40 years in good health and CMV-seronegative.

The rearrangement uses TRBV2 and TRBJ1-1; D gene ambiguous. This CDR3 has 13 amino acids. Germline CDR1 is SNHLY and CDR2 is FYNNEI. With 5 bases removed from V and 1 base from J, the gap between germline ends came to 8 bases. The CDR3 nucleotides read TGTGCCAGCAGTTCTCGACAGAACACTGAAGCTTTCTTT. Encoded protein: CASSSRQNTEAFF.

V is TRBV2 and J is TRBJ2-1, with TRBD1 matching 9 bases. This CDR3 contains 14 residues. The junction had 9 bases not matched to a gene; V was cut back by 9 bases and J by 6 bases. Germline loops: CDR1 SNHLY, CDR2 FYNNEI. This chain's CDR3 is CASLFGTGSNEQFF. CDR3 sequence (DNA): TGTGCCAGTTTATTCGGGACAGGGAGCAATGAGCAGTTCTTC.

A few counts support this clone. The J gene is TRBJ2-7, the V gene TRBV7-2; 8 bases are shared with TRBD1. CDR1 SGHTA and CDR2 FQGNSA come from the germline V gene. The V and J ends lost 1 base and 3 bases, in that order; junction bases with no gene match: 5. The CDR3 is 15 amino acids. The CDR3 spells CASSLGTGKGYEQYF. Here the CDR3 DNA reads TGTGCCAGCAGCTTAGGGACAGGGAAGGGCTACGAGCAGTACTTC. Using reference TRBV7-2 and TRBJ2-7 for the parts outside the CDR3, the full variable domain is GAGVSQSPSNKVTEKGKDVELRCDPISGHTALYWYRQSLGQGLEFLIYFQGNSAPDKSGLPSDRFSAERTGGSVSTLTIQRTQQEDSAVYLCASSLGTGKGYEQYFGPGTRLTVT.

The chain links TRBV5-4 to TRBJ2-1; D gene ambiguous. The germline V and J ends were trimmed by 5 bases and 5 bases, with 17 bases remaining between them. The germline CDR1 and CDR2 sequences are SGHNT and YYREEE (reference sequence). CDR3 length: 15 amino acids. The CDR3 DNA reads TGTGCCAGCAGAACTCCCGGTCACTTGGACAATGAGCAGTTCTTC. Translation gives CASRTPGHLDNEQFF.

The chain has TRBV4-3 and TRBJ1-5; no clear D. The CDR3 has 16 residues. The germline CDR1 and CDR2 sequences are LGHNA and YSLEER. V lost 0 bases and J 0 bases, leaving 9 bases between the germline ends. The CDR3 spells CASSQDRRSSNQPQHF. The CDR3 region has the DNA TGCGCCAGCAGCCAAGATCGTCGGTCTAGCAATCAGCCCCAGCATTTT.

The chain has TRBV7-6 and TRBJ2-2; D might be TRBD1 (5 bases). This CDR3 comprises 15 residues. Between the trimmed V and J ends, which lost 3 bases and 0 bases, there was a span of 8 bases. Per the germline V gene, CDR1 is SGHVS and CDR2 is FNYEAQ. The CDR3 here is CASSFNRPNTGELFF. In DNA, the CDR3 is TGTGCCAGCAGCTTCAACAGGCCGAACACCGGGGAGCTGTTTTTT.

This clone was seen a few times. V gene TRBV28 combines with J gene TRBJ2-7; weak D call: TRBD2 (6 bases). Germline CDR1 and CDR2: MDHEN and SYDVKM. The CDR3 covers 14 residues. V was trimmed by 7 bases and J by 2 bases, leaving 15 bases between them. CDR3 loop: CASTPGRGAYEQYF. The CDR3 DNA reads TGTGCCAGCACTCCGGGGCGGGGAGCCTACGAGCAGTACTTC. Combining the CDR3 with reference TRBV28 and TRBJ2-7 gives the whole variable domain DVKVTQSSRYLVKRTGEKVFLECVQDMDHENMFWYRQDPGLGLRLIYFSYDVKMKEKGDIPEGYSVSREKKERFSLILESASTNQTSMYLCASTPGRGAYEQYFGPGTRLTVT.

The chain links TRBV4-1 to TRBJ1-2, with D perhaps matching TRBD1 (5 bases). Trimming took off 3 bases at V and 8 bases at J, with 7 bases between the two ends. Germline CDR1 is MGHRA and CDR2 is YSYEKL. The CDR3 sequence is 11 residues long. The CDR3 protein is CASSQRGGYTF. CDR3 nucleotide sequence: TGCGCCAGCAGCCAGCGGGGCGGCTACACCTTC.

The chain couples TRBV28 to TRBJ2-7; 10 positions match TRBD1. From germline, CDR1 is MDHEN and CDR2 SYDVKM. The CDR3 totals 15 residues. V lost 3 bases to trimming and J lost 5 bases; unmatched junction nucleotides: 7. This CDR3 reads CASSLTGQGSHEQYF. DNA for the CDR3: TGTGCCAGCAGTTTGACGGGACAGGGGTCTCACGAGCAGTACTTC.

On this clone: The sample carries other DNA sequences with the same CDR3. The J gene is TRBJ2-2, the V gene TRBV11-3; 8 positions match TRBD1. V lost 5 bases and J lost 1; bases outside the gene matches: 3. This CDR3 comprises 15 residues. Germline lookup yields CDR1 SGHNT and CDR2 YENEEA. The CDR3 DNA follows: TGTGCCAGCAGCCCCGGGACAGGGAACACCGGGGAGCTGTTTTTT. The encoded protein is CASSPGTGNTGELFF.

The chain joins TRBV11-1 to TRBJ1-4; 10 positions agree with TRBD1. V shed 5 bases and J 6 bases; nucleotides not matched to a gene: 9. CDR3 length: 16 amino acids. The germline gives CDR1 SGHAT, CDR2 FQDESV (reference sequence). This CDR3 reads CASSATRDRGHEKLFF. CDR3 bases: TGTGCCAGCAGCGCAACCCGGGACAGGGGACATGAAAAACTGTTTTTT.

The gene calls are TRBV30 and TRBJ2-2, with 7 nucleotides matching TRBD2. Germline V CDR1 and CDR2: GTSNPN, SVGIG (reference sequence). The CDR3 consists of 15 residues. The ends lost 0 bases at V and 3 bases at J; junction bases unmatched: 4. The CDR3, as DNA: TGTGCCTGGAGTGTTGGACTAGTCTACACCGGGGAGCTGTTTTTT. Amino acid sequence: CAWSVGLVYTGELFF.

The CDR3 region is CASSYIGTGTMLANYGYTF. The CDR3 nucleotides are TGTGCCAGCAGCTATATTGGGACAGGGACTATGTTAGCTAACTATGGCTACACCTTC. This chain joins TRBV7-2 and TRBJ1-2, with TRBD1 matching over 9 bases. After removal of 4 bases from V and 0 bases from J, the junction contained 15 bases not matched to a gene. This CDR3 has 19 residues. Germline CDR1 is SGHTA and CDR2 is FQGNSA.

This clone was observed a single time. This rearrangement joins TRBV10-3 to TRBJ2-7; 13 bases align to TRBD2. CDR1 ENHRY and CDR2 SYGVKD come from the germline V gene. The CDR3 is 17 residues long. The trim removed 4 bases at V and 4 bases at J, leaving 10 bases unmatched. The CDR3 DNA sequence: TGTGCCATCAGTGGACCTCAACTAGCGGGGGGGCTATACGAGCAGTACTTC. Protein product: CAISGPQLAGGLYEQYF.

The gene calls are TRBV7-8 and TRBJ1-3, with D maybe TRBD1 (5 bases). V was trimmed by 3 bases and J by 0 bases, leaving 9 bases between them. The germline V gene encodes CDR1 SGHVS and CDR2 FQNEAQ. The CDR3 sequence is 15 residues long. The CDR3 coding sequence is TGTGCCAGCAGCTTGGGGCTAGTCTCTGGAAACACCATATATTTT. This encodes CASSLGLVSGNTIYF.

To note about this clone: The same CDR3 can be traced to other DNA sequences in this sample. V is TRBV7-2 and J is TRBJ2-5; no definite D call. V was shortened by 1 base and J by 4 bases, with 7 bases between the two germline ends. CDR3 length equals 13 residues. Germline CDR1 and CDR2: SGHTA and FQGNSA. CDR3 in amino acids: CASSLGLGETQYF. As DNA, the CDR3 is TGTGCCAGCAGCTTAGGGCTAGGAGAGACCCAGTACTTC.

The J gene is TRBJ1-1, the V gene TRBV4-1; weak D call: TRBD1 (6 bases). The V gene's germline CDR1 is MGHRA and CDR2 YSYEKL. This CDR3 region has 14 residues. The germline V and J ends were trimmed by 0 bases and 5 bases, with 10 bases remaining between them. The CDR3 DNA is TGCGCCAGCAGCCAAGACAGGGGTGGTACTGAAGCTTTCTTT. It encodes CASSQDRGGTEAFF.

This clone was seen once. V gene TRBV6-1 combines with J gene TRBJ2-1, with 12 bases that match TRBD2. This CDR3 spans 15 amino acids. Per the germline V gene, CDR1 is MNHNS and CDR2 is SASEGT. The V and J ends lost 3 bases and 9 bases, in that order; junction bases with no gene match: 6. For the CDR3, the DNA is TGTGCCAGCAGTGATACCGGACTAGCGGGGCTTGAGCAGTTCTTC. It yields the protein CASSDTGLAGLEQFF.

The V call is TRBV4-1, the J call TRBJ2-7, with 7 bases matching TRBD1. The V and J ends lost 4 bases and 2 bases, in that order; junction bases with no gene match: 5. Germline lookup yields CDR1 MGHRA and CDR2 YSYEKL. The CDR3 covers 14 residues. The CDR3 is CASSLAGTAYEQYF. The CDR3, as DNA: TGCGCCAGCAGCCTGGCCGGGACAGCCTACGAGCAGTACTTC.

V usage is TRBV4-3 and J usage is TRBJ2-1, with 14 bases matching TRBD2. Germline loops: CDR1 LGHNA, CDR2 YSLEER. This CDR3 comprises 17 residues. Unmatched junction bases numbered 5, after V lost 0 bases and J lost 7 bases. CDR3 sequence: CASSQDWGLAGENEQFF. CDR3 bases: TGCGCCAGCAGCCAAGATTGGGGACTAGCGGGGGAAAATGAGCAGTTCTTC.

The chain uses TRBV29-1 and TRBJ2-1, with 8 bases identical to TRBD2. Unmatched junction bases numbered 11, after V lost 2 bases and J lost 5 bases. The CDR3 length is 16 residues. Germline-derived CDR1 and CDR2 are SQVTM and ANQGSEA. The CDR3 DNA follows: TGCAGCGTTGAATCTTTCGGACTAGCCCAAAACAATGAGCAGTTCTTC. Encoded protein: CSVESFGLAQNNEQFF.

The chain combines TRBV6-5 with TRBJ1-6, with TRBD1 identical over 8 bases. The CDR3 sequence is 16 residues long. Germline V gives CDR1 MNHEY, CDR2 SVGAGI. The V and J ends lost 2 bases and 5 bases, in that order; junction bases with no gene match: 5. The CDR3 spells CASSYRDRSHNSPLHF. CDR3 DNA sequence: TGTGCCAGCAGTTACAGGGACAGGTCACATAATTCACCCCTCCACTTT.

The chain carries TRBV6-1 and TRBJ2-1; 7 bases match TRBD1. The germline V gene has CDR1 MNHNS and CDR2 SASEGT. The J segment lost 4 bases and the V segment lost 6 bases, leaving 9 bases of the junction unmatched. The CDR3 spans 15 residues. CDR3 amino acids: CASRDSRRGYNEQFF. The CDR3 nucleotides are TGTGCCAGCAGGGACAGTCGCAGGGGGTACAATGAGCAGTTCTTC.

The CDR3 region has the DNA TGTGCCAGCCAGCCCTCGGAGGACTATGGCTACACCTTC. It translates to CASQPSEDYGYTF. The chain is built from TRBV19 and TRBJ1-2; no reliable D call. The CDR3 extends over 13 amino acids. Germline loops: CDR1 LNHDA, CDR2 SQIVND (reference sequence). V dropped 9 bases and J dropped 3 bases, with 14 bases sitting between them.

This clone was counted between two and nine times. The J gene is TRBJ1-2, the V gene TRBV30; 8 nucleotides match TRBD1. The CDR3 extends over 13 amino acids. Germline CDR1 and CDR2: GTSNPN and SVGIG (reference sequence). After removal of 5 bases from V and 5 bases from J, the junction contained 7 bases not matched to a gene. The CDR3 DNA reads TGTGCCTGGGAGACAGGGGTGAGGTATGGCTACACCTTC. Translating gives CAWETGVRYGYTF.

This sequence joins TRBV5-8 and TRBJ2-2; D may be TRBD1 (6 bases). The CDR3 loop spans 17 amino acids. Germline CDR1 SGHTS, CDR2 YDEGEE. Trimming stripped 3 bases from V and 2 bases from J, with 17 bases between. The CDR3 DNA reads TGTGCCAGCAGCTGGGGGCCGAGGATCGGTAACACCGGGGAGCTGTTTTTT. This translates into CASSWGPRIGNTGELFF.

This chain joins TRBV28 and TRBJ2-2; 12 nucleotides match TRBD2. Germline-derived CDR1 and CDR2 are MDHEN and SYDVKM. The CDR3 covers 18 residues. The V gene end was trimmed by 11 bases and the J gene end by 0 bases; junction bases not matched to a gene: 13. The CDR3 DNA sequence: TGTGCCGCCGAACCTGGACTAGCGGGGTTAACGAACACCGGGGAGCTGTTTTTT. Protein sequence: CAAEPGLAGLTNTGELFF.

The chain is built from TRBV19 and TRBJ2-2; tentative D call: TRBD1 (5 bases). V was trimmed by 6 bases and J by 6 bases, leaving 20 bases between them. From germline, CDR1 is LNHDA and CDR2 SQIVND (reference sequence). The CDR3 extends over 16 amino acids. CDR3 nucleotide sequence: TGTGCCAGTAGGGGGCGGCACATACAGGCCCCCGGGGAGCTGTTTTTT. Protein: CASRGRHIQAPGELFF.

This clone was seen more than once but under ten times. The V call is TRBV5-8, the J call TRBJ2-7; D remains unclear. CDR1 is SGHTS and CDR2 is YDEGEE in the germline V gene. The CDR3 covers 13 residues. V lost 0 bases and J 2 bases, leaving 6 bases between the germline ends. The CDR3 DNA is TGTGCCAGCAGCTTGGTCCATGCCTACGAGCAGTACTTC. As protein: CASSLVHAYEQYF.